This T cell receptor beta chain was identified during a study of shared clonotypes between healthy human individuals (dated by TCRdb to 2020 to 2022). Looking at the study overall: The cohort included three men and a couple of women between 18 and 49 years of age. For each donor, CD4 naive and CD4 memory were each given three plates, CD8 naive was given two plates, and CD8 memory was given one plate. Blood TCR repertoires of five healthy adults were deeply sequenced to estimate repertoire size and the extent of clonotype sharing between individuals. Between about 0.85 and 9.5 billion PBMCs per donor were obtained by leukapheresis. To increase sequencing depth and limit assay-specific biases, TCR repertoire library preparation and sequencing were carried out by different laboratories using diverse techniques.

CD8 naive samples were CD45RO-negative cells positively selected for CCR7, giving a CD45RA+CCR7+ population that excluded TemRA cells. Healthy HIV-negative adults with no recently reported acute infections or vaccinations were included as donors. Only Caucasian adults living in Nashville, Tennessee, USA were represented among the donors. Blood was collected by leukapheresis, and PBMCs were isolated by Ficoll-Histopaque density gradient centrifugation and then cryopreserved in liquid nitrogen vapor phase. Analytical flow cytometry was used to check the purity and quantity of every magnetically sorted T cell population. Genomic DNA was isolated from every sorted fraction and measured by UV absorbance on a Nanodrop 2000c. To note about this clone: The antigen it recognizes is unknown. Per-nucleotide qualities are absent, and no much larger clonotype sits a single base away.

Here is what the overall study found, with its caveats: Pairwise subsampling indicated that sequencing depth was expected to affect the degree of clonotype sharing among donors. Rarefaction of sorted-subset datasets indicated incomplete sequencing despite the large sequencing depth. Because the study included only a small number of donors, the genetic and exposure-history diversity represented was limited. Clonotypes shared by all four sorted-subset donors showed higher generation probabilities than non-shared clonotypes. Naive subsets generally had larger estimated clonotype richness than memory subsets did. When a few donors were compared, the shared fraction of clonotypes was around 5% for naive CD4, roughly 3.4% for naive CD8, 2.3% for memory CD4, and around 0.37% for memory CD8. Only blood was sampled, and tissue TCR repertoires likely differ from those in blood.

V is reduced by 6 bases and J by 4 bases, leaving a spacing of 17 bases between them. From the cysteine up to the phenylalanine, the CDR3 has a length of 15 residues. The entry retains the CDR3 DNA only, 45 bases that are in frame from base 1. The germline V gene (reference sequence) sets CDR1 to MNHNY and CDR2 to SVGAGI. TCR CDR3 regions were amplified from genomic DNA by multiplex PCR using the deep immunoSEQ assay. Genomic DNA extracted from each cell subset was distributed evenly over all wells of several immunoSEQ 96-well plates, and each plate served as one replicate. Each replicate PCR for sorted subsets received roughly 0.2 ug genomic DNA, equal to roughly 33,000 T cell genomes. Purified libraries were quantified with a Qubit 3.0 fluorometer, sized on a Bioanalyzer 2100, and re-quantified with the KAPA Library Quantification kit. A separate single-read 150-cycle Illumina NextSeq 550 flow cell was used to sequence each immunoSEQ 96-well plate. In the authors' own workflow: Because the immunoSEQ output included only junctional sequences and no quality scores, the filtering could not be the same as the filtering used for full-length reads. Sequences were annotated with PyIR, a Python wrapper for IgBLAST v1.9, using IMGT germline references to assign V/J genes and CDR3. Any read was removed if the V/J assignment was weak (E-value above 1e-6), the CDR3 was missing, or the read contained stop codons, out-of-frame junctions, or ambiguous translated residues. V3J clonotypes were defined as sequences sharing an identical inferred V gene, J gene, and CDR3 amino acid sequence. The percentage overlap between two repertoires was calculated by dividing the number of shared unique clonotypes by the size of the smaller repertoire. Richness of each repertoire was evaluated using RTK rarefaction, the Chao1 estimator, and Recon v2.1 estimates of unobserved clonotypes. OLGA was used to compute generation probabilities for all TCRbeta clonotypes that the gDNA method yielded from a handful of donors. Not all clones reach the TCRdb copy of this immuneACCESS table, which keeps in-frame sequences only. Checked studies attribute under half of the gap to unresolved V genes and leave the rest unexplained. The V and J calls and clone size were taken over from that table, and D and trimming were inferred from the DNA. The sample records some 2.1 million clones, 85% to 95% of which are singletons. The ten largest clones capture more than 1.5% of the sample.

Sample: naive CD8+ T cells from PBMCs. What the cell subset or site label conveys for this sample: CD45RA+CCR7+. The sequence joins TRBV6-6 to TRBJ2-3; the D gene assignment is ambiguous. This sequence was found in a young man in good health. Some clones in this sample may be carry-over from other donors' samples. CDR3 reads: CASRRALTLADTQYF. Here is the DNA: TGTGCCAGCAGACGGGCTTTGACGTTGGCAGATACGCAGTATTTT.